The 17 T cell receptor beta chains below come from one sample, sequenced in a study of blood T cell repertoires in COVID-19. TCRdb keeps only in-frame clones here, not all; method: immunoSEQ multiplex PCR. The sample carries more than 35,000 clones, approximately 80% recorded once. Input material: peripheral blood. These receptor sequences come from a woman of 80 years or more with acute or convalescent COVID-19.

The V call is TRBV10-3, the J call TRBJ1-1; TRBD1 agrees at 12 bases. This CDR3 contains 15 residues. Trimming at V came to 3 bases and at J to 3 bases, leaving 2 bases not matched to a gene. From germline, CDR1 is ENHRY and CDR2 SYGVKD. In DNA form, the CDR3 reads TGTGCCATCAGTGACGGGACAGGGGGCTACACTGAAGCTTTCTTT. This codes for CAISDGTGGYTEAFF.

The genes are TRBV6-6 and TRBJ2-1; TRBD2 might be the D (5 bases). V dropped 2 bases and J dropped 8 bases, with 7 bases sitting between them. Germline V lookup: CDR1 MNHNY, CDR2 SVGAGI (reference sequence). CDR3 length equals 12 residues. CDR3 residues: CASSYGRDEQFF. CDR3 in DNA: TGTGCCAGCAGTTACGGGCGGGATGAGCAGTTCTTC.

The chain recombines TRBV6-5 with TRBJ2-2, with TRBD1 matching 9 bases. Germline CDR1 MNHEY, CDR2 SVGAGI. This CDR3 contains 15 residues. Trimming removed 6 bases from V and 3 bases from J; junction bases left unmatched: 5. The chain's CDR3 is CASSRDREDTGELFF. The CDR3 coding sequence is TGTGCCAGCAGCCGGGACAGGGAGGACACCGGGGAGCTGTTTTTT.

This clone showed up just a few times. CDR3 region: CASSPARGDYGYTF. CDR3 sequence (DNA): TGTGCCAGCAGCCCCGCCCGGGGGGACTATGGCTACACCTTC. This chain joins TRBV3-1 (or the pseudogene TRBV3-2) and TRBJ1-2, with D perhaps TRBD1 (5 bases). Germline V gene data show CDR1 as LGHDT and CDR2 as YNNKEL (reference sequence). The length of the CDR3 is 14 residues. Trimming took off 4 bases at V and 3 bases at J, with 12 bases between the two ends.

The CDR3 DNA sequence: TGCGCCAGCAGCCAAGATCCCCGGGGGACAGATACGCAGTATTTT. This codes for CASSQDPRGTDTQYF. V is TRBV4-3 and J is TRBJ2-3; the D gene is possibly TRBD2 (6 bases). Trimming removed 0 bases at V and 3 bases at J, with 10 bases between. CDR1 and CDR2 (germline): LGHNA, YSLEER. This CDR3 has 15 residues.

J is TRBJ1-6 and V is TRBV6-6, with a possible D match to TRBD1 (5 bases). V was clipped by 7 bases and J by 11 bases, with 18 bases between them. The CDR3 length is 14 residues. Germline assignment: CDR1 MNHNY and CDR2 SVGAGI (reference sequence). CDR3: CASTTGGHVAPLHF. As DNA, the CDR3 is TGTGCCAGCACCACGGGAGGACACGTTGCACCCCTCCACTTT.

Written as DNA, the CDR3 is TGTGCCAGCAGTGCTATTAGAGAGGTAGGAGTCAATCAGCCCCAGCATTTT. Its protein product is CASSAIREVGVNQPQHF. The rearrangement joins TRBV6-1 to TRBJ1-5, with no clear D. The CDR3 length is 17 residues. V lost 4 bases and J lost 3, with 19 bases in between. Germline assignment: CDR1 MNHNS and CDR2 SASEGT.

The chain combines TRBV5-1 with TRBJ1-3; TRBD1 matches at 8 bases. The CDR3 spans 16 residues. With V trimmed by 4 bases and J by 3 bases, 9 bases remained unmatched. The V gene's germline CDR1 is SGHRS and CDR2 YFSETQ. In nucleotides, the CDR3 is TGCGCCAGCAGCCCGGGGACAGGAAACCTTGGAAACACCATATATTTT. Its protein is CASSPGTGNLGNTIYF.

This clone was seen only a few times. The V gene is TRBV5-1, the J gene TRBJ1-6; 7 nucleotides align to TRBD1. J lost 8 bases, V lost 4 bases, and 9 bases had no gene match. The CDR3 spans 15 residues. Germline CDR1 and CDR2: SGHRS and YFSETQ. The CDR3 loop reads CASSPRQGGDSPLHF. CDR3 sequence (DNA): TGCGCCAGCAGCCCTAGACAGGGCGGTGATTCACCCCTCCACTTT. Drawing the rest from reference TRBV5-1 and TRBJ1-6, the complete variable domain is KAGVTQTPRYLIKTRGQQVTLSCSPISGHRSVSWYQQTPGQGLQFLFEYFSETQRNKGNFPGRFSGRQFSNSRSEMNVSTLELGDSALYLCASSPRQGGDSPLHFGNGTRLTVT.

This clone turned up a few times. The chain is built from TRBV2 and TRBJ1-6; D might be TRBD1 (6 bases). V lost 8 bases, J lost 6 bases, and 11 bases lay in between. CDR1 is SNHLY, CDR2 FYNNEI, per germline. This CDR3 spans 13 amino acids. For the CDR3, the DNA is TGTGCCAGCTCACAGGGACCTAATTCACCCCTCCACTTT. It specifies CASSQGPNSPLHF. The full variable domain, completed using reference TRBV2 and TRBJ1-6, is EPEVTQTPSHQVTQMGQEVILRCVPISNHLYFYWYRQILGQKVEFLVSFYNNEISEKSEIFDDQFSVERPDGSNFTLKIRSTKLEDSAMYFCASSQGPNSPLHFGNGTRLTVT.

This chain links TRBV9 with TRBJ2-3; no reliable D call. This CDR3 contains 11 residues. Looked up from germline, CDR1 is SGDLS and CDR2 is YYNGEE. The V end was cut by 2 bases, the J end by 6 bases, with 4 bases between. The DNA for the CDR3 is TGTGCCAGCAGCGTCGGGGATACGCAGTATTTT. Its protein product is CASSVGDTQYF.

The V gene is TRBV24-1, the J gene TRBJ1-4; a weak D match, TRBD1 (6 bases). V lost 2 bases and J lost 1, with 10 bases in between. Germline V gives CDR1 KGHDR, CDR2 SFDVKD. This CDR3 region has 16 residues. The CDR3 nucleotides read TGTGCCACCAGTGATTCCTCCAGGGGAACTAATGAAAAACTGTTTTTT. Protein product: CATSDSSRGTNEKLFF.

The V call is TRBV10-3, the J call TRBJ2-3, with 9 bases matching TRBD1. The CDR3 has 13 amino acids. Per the germline V gene, CDR1 is ENHRY and CDR2 is SYGVKD. V dropped 8 bases and J dropped 6; count of bases not matched to a gene: 6. The CDR3 spells CAISGQGGDTQYF. DNA of the CDR3: TGTGCCATCTCGGGACAGGGCGGGGATACGCAGTATTTT.

This clone appeared once. The chain links TRBV12-3 or TRBV12-4 to TRBJ1-1; D perhaps matches TRBD1 (6 bases). The CDR3 runs to 13 residues. Trimming left V 8 bases short and J 7 bases short, with 17 bases between. The CDR3 region has the DNA TGTGCCAGCCAACGAGGGGGAACCTATGAAGCTTTCTTT. Encoded protein: CASQRGGTYEAFF.

This clone was observed a single time. J is TRBJ2-2 and V is TRBV14, with 7 bases that match TRBD1. In germline, CDR1 is SGHDN, CDR2 FVKESK. The CDR3 length is 14 residues. J gave up 4 bases and V 8 bases, and 7 bases lay outside the gene matches. The DNA of the CDR3 is TGTGCCAGCTCGGGACAGATGCTCACCGGGGAGCTGTTTTTT. Translating it yields CASSGQMLTGELFF.

The chain joins TRBV18 to TRBJ2-3, with D perhaps TRBD2 (6 bases). CDR3 length equals 16 residues. Germline assignment: CDR1 KGHSH and CDR2 LQKENI. V was trimmed by 1 base and J by 2 bases, leaving 13 bases between them. CDR3 nucleotides: TGTGCCAGCTCACCACTAAACGGGGGTAACACAGATACGCAGTATTTT. It specifies CASSPLNGGNTDTQYF.

This chain connects TRBV9 to TRBJ1-4, with 9 bases aligning to TRBD1. The length of the CDR3 is 15 residues. The J segment lost 7 bases and the V segment lost 0 bases, leaving 4 bases of the junction unmatched. Germline CDR1 is SGDLS and CDR2 is YYNGEE. The CDR3 nucleotides are TGTGCCAGCAGCGTAGGAACAGGGGGCGGTGAAAAACTGTTTTTT. Its translation: CASSVGTGGGEKLFF.